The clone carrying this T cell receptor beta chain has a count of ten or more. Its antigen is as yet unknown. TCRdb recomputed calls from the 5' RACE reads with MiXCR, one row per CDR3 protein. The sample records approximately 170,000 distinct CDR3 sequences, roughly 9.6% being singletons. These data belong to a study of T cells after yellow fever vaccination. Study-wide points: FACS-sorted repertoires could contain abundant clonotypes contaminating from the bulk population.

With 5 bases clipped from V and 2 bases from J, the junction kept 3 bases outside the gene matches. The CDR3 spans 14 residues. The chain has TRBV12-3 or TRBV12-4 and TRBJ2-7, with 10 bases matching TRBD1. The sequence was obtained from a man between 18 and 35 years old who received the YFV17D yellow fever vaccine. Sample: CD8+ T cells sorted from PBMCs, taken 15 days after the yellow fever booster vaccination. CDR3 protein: CASSLGTGAYEQYF. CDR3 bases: TGTGCCAGCAGTCTAGGGACAGGGGCCTACGAGCAGTACTTC.